This T cell receptor beta chain was identified in a study of identical twins. Study findings and constraints: Where out-of-frame alpha sequences were twin-shared, they showed excess low generation probability.

Concerning this clonotype: What it binds is unknown.

The length of the CDR3 is 16 residues. With V trimmed by 0 bases and J by 10 bases, 10 bases remained unmatched. The V gene's germline CDR1 is MGHRA and CDR2 YSYEKL. Each cDNA held unique molecular identifiers, and template switching gave it a universal primer site. TCRdb passed the 5' RACE reads through MiXCR, listing each CDR3 protein once. The table shows 350,000 to 450,000 distinct CDR3 sequences, with less than 20% occurring only once. The rearrangement joins TRBV4-1 to TRBJ2-3, with 10 positions matching TRBD1. The sample comprised naive T cells sorted from blood. The sequence was collected from a man in his forties or fifties in good health. The DNA for the CDR3 is TGCGCCAGCAGCCAAGAGGGACAGGGGAGGTCGGCCGCGCAGTATTTT. Residues: CASSQEGQGRSAAQYF.